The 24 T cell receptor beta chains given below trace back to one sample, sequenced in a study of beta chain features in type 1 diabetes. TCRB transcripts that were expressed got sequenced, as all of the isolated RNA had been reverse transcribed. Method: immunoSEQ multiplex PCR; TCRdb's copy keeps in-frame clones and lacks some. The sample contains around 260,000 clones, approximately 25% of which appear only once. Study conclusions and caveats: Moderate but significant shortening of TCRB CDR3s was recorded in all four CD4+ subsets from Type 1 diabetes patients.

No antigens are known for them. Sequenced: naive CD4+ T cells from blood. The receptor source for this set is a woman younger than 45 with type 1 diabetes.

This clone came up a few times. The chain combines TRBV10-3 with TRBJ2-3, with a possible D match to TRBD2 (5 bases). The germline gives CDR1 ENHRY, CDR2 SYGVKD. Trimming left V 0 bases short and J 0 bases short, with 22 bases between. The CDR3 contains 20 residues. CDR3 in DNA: TGTGCCATCAGTGAGTCGAGCCCTCCGGGGTCGCGGACTAGCACAGATACGCAGTATTTT. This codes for CAISESSPPGSRTSTDTQYF.

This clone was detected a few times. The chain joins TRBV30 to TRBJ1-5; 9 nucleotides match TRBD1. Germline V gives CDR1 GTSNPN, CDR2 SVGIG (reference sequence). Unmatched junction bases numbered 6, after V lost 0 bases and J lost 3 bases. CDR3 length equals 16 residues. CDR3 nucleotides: TGTGCCTGGAGTGTAGGGACAGGGATGATCAATCAGCCCCAGCATTTT. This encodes CAWSVGTGMINQPQHF.

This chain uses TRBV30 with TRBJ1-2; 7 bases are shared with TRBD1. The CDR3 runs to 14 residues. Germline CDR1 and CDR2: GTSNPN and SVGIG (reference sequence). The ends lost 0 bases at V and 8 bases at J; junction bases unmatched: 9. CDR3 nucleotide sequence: TGTGCCTGGAGTGTCCGACAGGGCGCCTTCGGCTACACCTTC. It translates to CAWSVRQGAFGYTF.

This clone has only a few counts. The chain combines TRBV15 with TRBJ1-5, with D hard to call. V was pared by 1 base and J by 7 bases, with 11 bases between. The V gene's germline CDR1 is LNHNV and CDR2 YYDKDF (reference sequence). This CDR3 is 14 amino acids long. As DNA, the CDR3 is TGTGCCACCAGCAGAGGTGAGGGTGGGCAGCCCCAGCATTTT. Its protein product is CATSRGEGGQPQHF.

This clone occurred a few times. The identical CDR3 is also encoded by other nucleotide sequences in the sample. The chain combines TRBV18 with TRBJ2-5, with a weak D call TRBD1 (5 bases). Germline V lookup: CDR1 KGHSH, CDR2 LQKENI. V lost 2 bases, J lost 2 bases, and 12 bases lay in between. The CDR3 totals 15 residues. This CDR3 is CASSPRGTSQETQYF. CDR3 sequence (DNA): TGTGCCAGCTCACCAAGGGGAACCAGTCAAGAGACCCAGTACTTC.

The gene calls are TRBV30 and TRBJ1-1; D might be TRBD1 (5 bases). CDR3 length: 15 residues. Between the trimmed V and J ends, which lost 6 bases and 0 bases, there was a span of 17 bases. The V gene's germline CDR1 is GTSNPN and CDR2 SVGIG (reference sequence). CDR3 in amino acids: CACSRPGSLNTEAFF. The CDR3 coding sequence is TGTGCCTGCTCCCGACCAGGGTCACTGAACACTGAAGCTTTCTTT.

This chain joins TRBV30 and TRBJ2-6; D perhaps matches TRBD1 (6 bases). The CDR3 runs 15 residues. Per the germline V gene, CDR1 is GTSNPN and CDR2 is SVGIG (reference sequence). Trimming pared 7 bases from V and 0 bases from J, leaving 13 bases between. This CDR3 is CASPGQSSGANVLTF. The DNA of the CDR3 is TGTGCCTCCCCCGGACAGTCCTCTGGGGCCAACGTCCTGACTTTC.

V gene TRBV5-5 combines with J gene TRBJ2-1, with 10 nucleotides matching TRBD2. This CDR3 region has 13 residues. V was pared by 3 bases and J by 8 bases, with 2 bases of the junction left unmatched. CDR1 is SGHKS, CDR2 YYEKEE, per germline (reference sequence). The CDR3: CASSYGLADEQFF. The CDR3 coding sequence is TGTGCCAGCAGCTACGGACTAGCGGATGAGCAGTTCTTC.

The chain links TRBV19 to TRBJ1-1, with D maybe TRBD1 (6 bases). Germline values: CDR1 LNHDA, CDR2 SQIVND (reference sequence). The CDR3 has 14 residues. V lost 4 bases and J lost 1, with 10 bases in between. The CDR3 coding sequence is TGTGCCAGTAGTACACAGGGATCGAACACTGAAGCTTTCTTT. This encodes CASSTQGSNTEAFF.

CDR3 amino acids: CASSFTGTEAFF. CDR3 nucleotides: TGTGCCAGCAGCTTCACAGGGACGGAAGCTTTCTTT. This chain links TRBV11-3 with TRBJ1-1; D possibly corresponds to TRBD1 (6 bases). Per germline, CDR1 SGHNT and CDR2 YENEEA. The CDR3 has 12 amino acids. Trimming stripped 3 bases from V and 8 bases from J, with 10 bases between.

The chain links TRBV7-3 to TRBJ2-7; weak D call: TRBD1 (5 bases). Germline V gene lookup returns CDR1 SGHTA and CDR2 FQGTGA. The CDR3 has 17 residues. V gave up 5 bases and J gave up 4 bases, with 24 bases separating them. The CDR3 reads CASSPGMARTLPYEQYF. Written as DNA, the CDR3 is TGTGCCAGCAGCCCAGGGATGGCCCGAACCCTACCTTACGAGCAGTACTTC. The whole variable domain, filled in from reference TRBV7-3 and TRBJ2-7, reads GAGVSQTPSNKVTEKGKYVELRCDPISGHTALYWYRQSLGQGPEFLIYFQGTGAADDSGLPNDRFFAVRPEGSVSTLKIQRTERGDSAVYLCASSPGMARTLPYEQYFGPGTRLTVT.

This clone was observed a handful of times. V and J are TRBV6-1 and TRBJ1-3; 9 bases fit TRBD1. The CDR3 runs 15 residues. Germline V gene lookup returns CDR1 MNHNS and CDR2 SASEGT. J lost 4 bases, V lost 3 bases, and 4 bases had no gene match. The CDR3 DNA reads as TGTGCCAGCAGTGATGGGACAGGGAGAGGAAACACCATATATTTT. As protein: CASSDGTGRGNTIYF.

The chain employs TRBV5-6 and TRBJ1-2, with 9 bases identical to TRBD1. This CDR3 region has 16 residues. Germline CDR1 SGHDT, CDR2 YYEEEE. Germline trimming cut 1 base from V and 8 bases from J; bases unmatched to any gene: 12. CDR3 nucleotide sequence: TGTGCCAGCAGCTTGAGTCGCCGGGACAGGGAACGGGGCTACACCTTC. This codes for CASSLSRRDRERGYTF.

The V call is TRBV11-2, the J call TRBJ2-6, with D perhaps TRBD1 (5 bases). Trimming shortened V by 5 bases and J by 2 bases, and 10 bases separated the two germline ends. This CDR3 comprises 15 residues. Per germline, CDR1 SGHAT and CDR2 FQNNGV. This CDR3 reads CASSRRGAGANVLTF. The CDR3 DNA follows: TGTGCCAGCAGCCGAAGGGGTGCTGGGGCCAACGTCCTGACTTTC.

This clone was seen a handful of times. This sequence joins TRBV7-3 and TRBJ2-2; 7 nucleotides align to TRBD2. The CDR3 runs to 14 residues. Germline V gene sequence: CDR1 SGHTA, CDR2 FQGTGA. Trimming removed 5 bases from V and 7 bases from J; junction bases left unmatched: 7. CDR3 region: CASSPPGLVGELFF. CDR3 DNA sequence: TGTGCCAGCAGCCCCCCCGGACTAGTCGGGGAGCTGTTTTTT.

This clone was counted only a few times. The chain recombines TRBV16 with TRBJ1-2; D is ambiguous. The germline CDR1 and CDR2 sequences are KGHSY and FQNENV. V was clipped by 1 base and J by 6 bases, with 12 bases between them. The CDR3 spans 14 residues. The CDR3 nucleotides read TGTGCCAGCAGCCAATTAACCGGGATAGATGGCTACACCTTC. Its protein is CASSQLTGIDGYTF. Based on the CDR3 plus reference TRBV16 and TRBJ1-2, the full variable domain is GEEVAQTPKHLVRGEGQKAKLYCAPIKGHSYVFWYQQVLKNEFKFLISFQNENVFDETGMPKERFSAKCLPNSPCSLEIQATKLEDSAVYFCASSQLTGIDGYTFGSGTRLTVV.

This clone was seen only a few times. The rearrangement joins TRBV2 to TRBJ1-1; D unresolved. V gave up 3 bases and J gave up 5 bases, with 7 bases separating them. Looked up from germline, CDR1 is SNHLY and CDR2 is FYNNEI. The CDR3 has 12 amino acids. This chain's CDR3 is CASSDVKTEAFF. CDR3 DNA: TGTGCCAGCAGTGACGTTAAAACTGAAGCTTTCTTT. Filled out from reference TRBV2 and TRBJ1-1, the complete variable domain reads EPEVTQTPSHQVTQMGQEVILRCVPISNHLYFYWYRQILGQKVEFLVSFYNNEISEKSEIFDDQFSVERPDGSNFTLKIRSTKLEDSAMYFCASSDVKTEAFFGQGTRLTVV.

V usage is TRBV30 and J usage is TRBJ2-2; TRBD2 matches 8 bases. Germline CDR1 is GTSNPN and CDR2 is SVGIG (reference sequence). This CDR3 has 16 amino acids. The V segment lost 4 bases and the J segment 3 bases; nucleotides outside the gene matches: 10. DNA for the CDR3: TGTGCCTGGAAACCGTCAGCGGGAGTAGACACCGGGGAGCTGTTTTTT. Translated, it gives CAWKPSAGVDTGELFF.

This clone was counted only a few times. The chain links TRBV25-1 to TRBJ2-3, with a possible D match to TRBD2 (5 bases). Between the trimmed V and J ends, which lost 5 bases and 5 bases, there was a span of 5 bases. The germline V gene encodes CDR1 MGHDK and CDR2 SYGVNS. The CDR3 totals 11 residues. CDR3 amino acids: CASSRGDTQYF. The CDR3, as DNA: TGTGCCAGCAGTCGGGGAGATACGCAGTATTTT. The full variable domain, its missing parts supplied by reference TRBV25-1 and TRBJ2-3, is EADIYQTPRYLVIGTGKKITLECSQTMGHDKMYWYQQDPGMELHLIHYSYGVNSTEKGDLSSESTVSRIRTEHFPLTLESARPSHTSQYLCASSRGDTQYFGPGTRLTVL.

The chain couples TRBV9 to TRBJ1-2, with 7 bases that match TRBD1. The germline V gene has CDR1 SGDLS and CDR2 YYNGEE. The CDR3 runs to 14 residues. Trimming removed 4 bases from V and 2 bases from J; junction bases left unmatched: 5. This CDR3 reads CASSMTGRNYGYTF. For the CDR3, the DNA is TGTGCCAGCAGCATGACAGGGAGGAACTATGGCTACACCTTC.

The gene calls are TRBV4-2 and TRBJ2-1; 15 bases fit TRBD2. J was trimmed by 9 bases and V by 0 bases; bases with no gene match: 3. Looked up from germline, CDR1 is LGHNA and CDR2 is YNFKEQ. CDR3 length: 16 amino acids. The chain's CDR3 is CASSQEGLAGGSEQFF. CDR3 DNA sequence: TGTGCCAGCAGCCAAGAGGGACTAGCGGGAGGAAGTGAGCAGTTCTTC.

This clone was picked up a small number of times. CDR3 loop: CASSLEREQYF. In DNA, the CDR3 is TGTGCCAGCAGCTTAGAGCGGGAGCAGTACTTC. The chain links TRBV7-9 to TRBJ2-7, with D possibly being TRBD2 (5 bases). CDR3 size: 11 residues. V dropped 1 base and J dropped 7 bases, with 5 bases sitting between them. Germline values: CDR1 SEHNR, CDR2 FQNEAQ (reference sequence).

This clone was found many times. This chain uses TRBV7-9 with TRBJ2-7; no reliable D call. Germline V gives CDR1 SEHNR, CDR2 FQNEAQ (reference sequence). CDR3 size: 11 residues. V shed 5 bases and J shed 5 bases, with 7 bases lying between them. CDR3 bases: TGTGCCAGCAGCCTGAGGAACGAGCAGTACTTC. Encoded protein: CASSLRNEQYF. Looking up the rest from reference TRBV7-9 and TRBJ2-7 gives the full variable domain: DTGVSQNPRHKITKRGQNVTFRCDPISEHNRLYWYRQTLGQGPEFLTYFQNEAQLEKSRLLSDRFSAERPKGSFSTLEIQRTEQGDSAMYLCASSLRNEQYFGPGTRLTVT.

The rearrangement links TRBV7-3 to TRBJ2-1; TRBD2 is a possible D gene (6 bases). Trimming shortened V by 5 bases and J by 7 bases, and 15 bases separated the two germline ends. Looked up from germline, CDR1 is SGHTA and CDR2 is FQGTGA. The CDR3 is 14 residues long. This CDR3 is CASSPVRGGNEQFF. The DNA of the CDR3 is TGTGCCAGCAGCCCCGTTAGGGGAGGAAATGAGCAGTTCTTC. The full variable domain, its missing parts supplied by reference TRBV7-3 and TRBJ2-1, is GAGVSQTPSNKVTEKGKYVELRCDPISGHTALYWYRQSLGQGPEFLIYFQGTGAADDSGLPNDRFFAVRPEGSVSTLKIQRTERGDSAVYLCASSPVRGGNEQFFGPGTRLTVL.